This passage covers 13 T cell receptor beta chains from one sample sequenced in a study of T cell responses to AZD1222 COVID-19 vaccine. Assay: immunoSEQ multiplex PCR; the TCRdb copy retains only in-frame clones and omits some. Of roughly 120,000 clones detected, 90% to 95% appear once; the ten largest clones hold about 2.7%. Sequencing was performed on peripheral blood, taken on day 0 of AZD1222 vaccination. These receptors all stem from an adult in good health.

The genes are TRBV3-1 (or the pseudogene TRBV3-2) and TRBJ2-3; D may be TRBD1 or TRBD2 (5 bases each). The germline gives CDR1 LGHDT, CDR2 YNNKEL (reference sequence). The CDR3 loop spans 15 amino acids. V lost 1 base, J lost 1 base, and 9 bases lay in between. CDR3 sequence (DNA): TGTGCCAGCAGCCAAGTACCGGGGCGCACAGATACGCAGTATTTT. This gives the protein CASSQVPGRTDTQYF.

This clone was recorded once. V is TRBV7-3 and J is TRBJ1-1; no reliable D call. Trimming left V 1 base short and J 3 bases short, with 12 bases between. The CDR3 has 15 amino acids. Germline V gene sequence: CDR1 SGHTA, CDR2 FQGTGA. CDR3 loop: CASSLNPGWDTEAFF. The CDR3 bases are TGTGCCAGCAGCTTAAATCCGGGGTGGGACACTGAAGCTTTCTTT.

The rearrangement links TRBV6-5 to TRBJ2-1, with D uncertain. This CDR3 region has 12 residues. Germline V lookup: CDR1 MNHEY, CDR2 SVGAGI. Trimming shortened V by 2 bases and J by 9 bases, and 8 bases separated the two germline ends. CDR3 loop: CASSYEGSEQFF. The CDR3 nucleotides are TGTGCCAGCAGTTACGAAGGGTCTGAGCAGTTCTTC.

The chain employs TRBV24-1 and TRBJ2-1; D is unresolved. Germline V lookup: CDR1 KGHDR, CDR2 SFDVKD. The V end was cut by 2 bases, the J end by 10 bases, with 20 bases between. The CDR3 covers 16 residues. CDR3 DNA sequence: TGTGCCACCAGTGATTCAGACGGGTTCATCGGGTTCGAGCAGTTCTTC. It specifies CATSDSDGFIGFEQFF.

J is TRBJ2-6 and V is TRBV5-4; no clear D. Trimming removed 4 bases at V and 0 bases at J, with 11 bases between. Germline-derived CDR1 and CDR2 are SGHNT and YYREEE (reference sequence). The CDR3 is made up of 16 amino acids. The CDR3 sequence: CASSPVSISGANVLTF. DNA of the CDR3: TGTGCCAGCAGCCCGGTATCCATCTCTGGGGCCAACGTCCTGACTTTC.

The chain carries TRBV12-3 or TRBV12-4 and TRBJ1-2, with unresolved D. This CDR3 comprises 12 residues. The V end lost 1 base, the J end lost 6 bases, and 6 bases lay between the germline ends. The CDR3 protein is CASSLVRDGYTF. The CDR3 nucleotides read TGTGCCAGCAGTTTAGTACGGGATGGCTACACCTTC.

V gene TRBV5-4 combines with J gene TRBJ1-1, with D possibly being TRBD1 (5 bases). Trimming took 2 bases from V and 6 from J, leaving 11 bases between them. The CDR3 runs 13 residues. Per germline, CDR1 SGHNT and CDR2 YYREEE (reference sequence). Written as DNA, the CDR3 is TGTGCCAGCAGCTTCGGGACTTACGCTGAAGCTTTCTTT. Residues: CASSFGTYAEAFF. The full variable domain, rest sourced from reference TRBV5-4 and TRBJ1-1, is ETGVTQSPTHLIKTRGQQVTLRCSSQSGHNTVSWYQQALGQGPQFIFQYYREEENGRGNFPPRFSGLQFPNYSSELNVNALELDDSALYLCASSFGTYAEAFFGQGTRLTVV.

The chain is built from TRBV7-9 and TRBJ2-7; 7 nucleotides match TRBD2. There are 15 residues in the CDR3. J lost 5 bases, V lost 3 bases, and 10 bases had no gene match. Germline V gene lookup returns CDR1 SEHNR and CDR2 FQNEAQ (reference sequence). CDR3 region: CASSFVLAASDEQYF. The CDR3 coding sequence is TGTGCCAGCAGCTTTGTTCTAGCGGCTTCCGACGAGCAGTACTTC.

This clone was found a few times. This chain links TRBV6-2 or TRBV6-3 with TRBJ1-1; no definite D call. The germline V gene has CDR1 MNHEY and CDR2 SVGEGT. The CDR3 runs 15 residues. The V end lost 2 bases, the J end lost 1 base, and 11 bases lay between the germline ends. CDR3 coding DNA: TGTGCCAGCAGTTACCTTCTGGAACCGAACACTGAAGCTTTCTTT. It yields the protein CASSYLLEPNTEAFF.

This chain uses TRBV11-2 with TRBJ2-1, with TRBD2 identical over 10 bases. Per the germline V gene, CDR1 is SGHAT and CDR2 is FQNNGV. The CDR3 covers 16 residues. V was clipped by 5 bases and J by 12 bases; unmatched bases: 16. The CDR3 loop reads CASSPLSSGRALGQFF. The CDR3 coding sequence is TGTGCCAGCAGCCCCCTGTCCAGCGGGAGGGCCCTTGGGCAGTTCTTC. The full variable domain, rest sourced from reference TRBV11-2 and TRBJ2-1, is EAGVAQSPRYKIIEKRQSVAFWCNPISGHATLYWYQQILGQGPKLLIQFQNNGVVDDSQLPKDRFSAERLKGVDSTLKIQPAKLEDSAVYLCASSPLSSGRALGQFFGPGTRLTVL.

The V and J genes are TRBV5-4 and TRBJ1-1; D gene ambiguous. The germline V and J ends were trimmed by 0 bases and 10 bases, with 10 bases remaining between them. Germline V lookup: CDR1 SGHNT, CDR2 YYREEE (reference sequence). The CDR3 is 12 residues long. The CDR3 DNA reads TGTGCCAGCAGCTTGGAGGGAGAGAGAGCTTTCTTT. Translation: CASSLEGERAFF.

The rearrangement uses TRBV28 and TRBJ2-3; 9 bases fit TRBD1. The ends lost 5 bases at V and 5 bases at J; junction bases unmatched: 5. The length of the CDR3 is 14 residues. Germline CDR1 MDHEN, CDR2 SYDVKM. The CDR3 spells CASSRDRDRDTQYF. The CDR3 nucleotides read TGTGCCAGCAGTCGGGACAGGGATAGAGATACGCAGTATTTT.

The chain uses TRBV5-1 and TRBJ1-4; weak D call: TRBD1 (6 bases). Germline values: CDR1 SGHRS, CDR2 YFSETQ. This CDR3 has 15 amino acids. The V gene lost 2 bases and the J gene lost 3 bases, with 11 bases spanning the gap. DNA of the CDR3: TGCGCCAGCAGCTTTCAACAGGGTGCTAATGAAAAACTGTTTTTT. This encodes CASSFQQGANEKLFF.